The 19 T cell receptor beta chains reported below all come from one sample, sequenced in a study of blood T cell repertoires in COVID-19. The data were produced by immunoSEQ multiplex PCR, yet TCRdb's version contains in-frame clones alone and is incomplete. The table has 180,000 or so clones, 70% to 90% seen once. Specimen: peripheral blood. These receptors were taken from a woman of 80 years or more in a cohort sampled during active or convalescent COVID-19.

This sequence joins TRBV5-1 and TRBJ1-1; TRBD1 matches 7 bases. V trimming: 3 bases; J trimming: 5 bases; junction bases outside the gene matches: 10. The CDR3 contains 15 residues. Germline lookup yields CDR1 SGHRS and CDR2 YFSETQ. The CDR3 reads CASSSYQGVRTEAFF. The CDR3 nucleotides are TGCGCCAGCAGCTCGTACCAGGGGGTGAGGACTGAAGCTTTCTTT.

V gene TRBV5-4 combines with J gene TRBJ1-3, with a tentative D call TRBD1 (6 bases). Germline lookup yields CDR1 SGHNT and CDR2 YYREEE (reference sequence). The CDR3 totals 18 residues. V was cut by 5 bases and J by 2 bases, with 23 bases left in between. DNA of the CDR3: TGTGCCAGCAGTACTGGGGGGGCCCGGGGCTTTCCTGGAAACACCATATATTTT. Translated, it gives CASSTGGARGFPGNTIYF.

The J gene is TRBJ1-6, the V gene TRBV19; D is ambiguous. The germline V gene has CDR1 LNHDA and CDR2 SQIVND (reference sequence). V was clipped by 10 bases and J by 8 bases, with 15 bases between them. The CDR3 covers 13 residues. This chain's CDR3 is CATRIVGDSPLHF. CDR3 coding DNA: TGTGCCACCCGTATAGTCGGGGATTCACCCCTCCACTTT.

The chain has TRBV6-4 and TRBJ1-5; 10 bases match TRBD1. The CDR3 is 14 residues long. V lost 5 bases and J lost 6; bases outside the gene matches: 4. Per germline, CDR1 MRHNA and CDR2 SNTAGT. The CDR3 region is CASSPGQGTQPQHF. Written as DNA, the CDR3 is TGTGCCAGCAGTCCGGGACAGGGGACTCAGCCCCAGCATTTT.

Written as DNA, the CDR3 is TGTGCCAGCAGTGACAGGGACAGGGTCACCGGGGAGCTGTTTTTT. This translates into CASSDRDRVTGELFF. The chain has TRBV6-1 and TRBJ2-2; the match to TRBD1 covers 9 bases. The CDR3 has 15 amino acids. From germline, CDR1 is MNHNS and CDR2 SASEGT. The V and J ends lost 3 bases and 4 bases, in that order; junction bases with no gene match: 3.

This chain connects TRBV29-1 to TRBJ2-5; tentatively, D is TRBD1 (6 bases). CDR3 size: 13 residues. Germline-derived CDR1 and CDR2 are SQVTM and ANQGSEA. V gave up 3 bases and J gave up 4 bases, with 12 bases separating them. CDR3 residues: CSVEVQGLETQYF. The CDR3 nucleotides are TGCAGCGTTGAGGTCCAGGGGTTAGAGACCCAGTACTTC.

V gene TRBV20-1 combines with J gene TRBJ2-7; tentatively, D is TRBD2 (6 bases). CDR3 size: 13 residues. Germline V gene data show CDR1 as DFQATT and CDR2 as SNEGSKA (reference sequence). V shed 3 bases and J shed 5 bases, with 14 bases lying between them. The CDR3 DNA is TGCAGTGCTAGTGGGGAGGATCCGGACGAGCAGTACTTC. Translation gives CSASGEDPDEQYF.

V gene TRBV25-1 combines with J gene TRBJ1-4, with D possibly being TRBD1 (6 bases). V was pared by 6 bases and J by 8 bases, with 13 bases between. The CDR3 is 13 residues long. Germline CDR1 and CDR2: MGHDK and SYGVNS. DNA of the CDR3: TGTGCCAGCAGGCCGTTGCAGGGGGAAAAACTGTTTTTT. Encoded protein: CASRPLQGEKLFF.

The chain employs TRBV20-1 and TRBJ1-1; D call uncertain. Trimming took off 4 bases at V and 0 bases at J, with 3 bases between the two ends. The CDR3 loop spans 11 amino acids. CDR1 is DFQATT and CDR2 is SNEGSKA in the germline V gene (reference sequence). CDR3 nucleotides: TGCAGTGCTACAATGAACACTGAAGCTTTCTTT. Its translation: CSATMNTEAFF.

The chain has TRBV27 and TRBJ1-1; 12 positions match TRBD1. Germline V gives CDR1 MNHEY, CDR2 SMNVEV (reference sequence). The V segment lost 6 bases and the J segment 0 bases; nucleotides outside the gene matches: 8. The CDR3 length is 17 residues. The CDR3 loop is CASRANRDRGLNTEAFF. The CDR3 DNA reads as TGTGCCAGCAGAGCTAACCGGGACAGGGGGCTGAACACTGAAGCTTTCTTT.

V gene TRBV18 combines with J gene TRBJ2-7; D is undetermined. The CDR3 is made up of 13 amino acids. CDR1 and CDR2 (germline): KGHSH, LQKENI. Trimming pared 5 bases from V and 5 bases from J, leaving 13 bases between. The CDR3 spells CASSMVSRDEQYV. CDR3 coding DNA: TGTGCCAGCTCAATGGTGAGCCGGGACGAGCAGTACGTC.

This clone showed up just a few times. The rearrangement links TRBV9 to TRBJ1-5, with TRBD1 identical over 7 bases. Trimming took 3 bases from V and 4 from J; bases not matched to a gene: 7. The CDR3 has 15 amino acids. Germline-derived CDR1 and CDR2 are SGDLS and YYNGEE. This CDR3 reads CASSAPNRGNQPQHF. The CDR3 DNA follows: TGTGCCAGCAGCGCCCCCAACAGGGGTAATCAGCCCCAGCATTTT.

This sequence joins TRBV4-1 and TRBJ2-7; 13 positions agree with TRBD2. Germline loops: CDR1 MGHRA, CDR2 YSYEKL. J gave up 5 bases and V 0 bases, and 10 bases lay outside the gene matches. CDR3 size: 18 residues. The CDR3 DNA reads as TGCGCCAGCAGCCAAGAGCTACGGACTAGCGGGAGTTGGAACGAGCAGTACGTC. Its translation: CASSQELRTSGSWNEQYV.

The CDR3 nucleotides are TGTGCCAGCAGTCAGTGGGACAGGGCGAATGGCTACACCTTC. This codes for CASSQWDRANGYTF. V gene TRBV27 combines with J gene TRBJ1-2; 9 nucleotides agree with TRBD1. Germline CDR1 and CDR2: MNHEY and SMNVEV (reference sequence). With V trimmed by 5 bases and J by 6 bases, 7 bases remained unmatched. The CDR3 has 14 amino acids.

This clone occurred once. V and J are TRBV15 and TRBJ2-3; tentatively, D is TRBD2 (5 bases). V lost 1 base and J lost 0, with 14 bases in between. There are 17 residues in the CDR3. Germline V gene sequence: CDR1 LNHNV, CDR2 YYDKDF (reference sequence). The CDR3, as DNA: TGTGCCACCAGCAGAGGCGAGGGCAGTAGAAGCACAGATACGCAGTATTTT. Translating gives CATSRGEGSRSTDTQYF. Full variable domain (missing parts from reference TRBV15 and TRBJ2-3): DAMVIQNPRYQVTQFGKPVTLSCSQTLNHNVMYWYQQKSSQAPKLLFHYYDKDFNNEADTPDNFQSRRPNTSFCFLDIRSPGLGDTAMYLCATSRGEGSRSTDTQYFGPGTRLTVL.

J is TRBJ2-1 and V is TRBV19; possible D gene TRBD2, 6 bases. Trimming shortened V by 7 bases and J by 2 bases, and 15 bases separated the two germline ends. CDR3 length: 15 amino acids. Germline CDR1 is LNHDA and CDR2 is SQIVND (reference sequence). The CDR3: CASNPRGLTYNEQFF. In DNA form, the CDR3 reads TGTGCCAGTAACCCGAGGGGACTTACCTACAATGAGCAGTTCTTC. Supplemented by reference TRBV19 and TRBJ2-1, the full variable domain reads DGGITQSPKYLFRKEGQNVTLSCEQNLNHDAMYWYRQDPGQGLRLIYYSQIVNDFQKGDIAEGYSVSREKKESFPLTVTSAQKNPTAFYLCASNPRGLTYNEQFFGPGTRLTVL.

This chain links TRBV10-2 with TRBJ2-7; 9 bases match TRBD2. The V gene's germline CDR1 is WSHSY and CDR2 SAAADI. This CDR3 contains 15 residues. With V trimmed by 8 bases and J by 2 bases, 10 bases remained unmatched. The CDR3 protein is CASGEVAGVPYEQYV. In nucleotides, the CDR3 is TGCGCCAGCGGAGAAGTAGCGGGAGTCCCCTACGAGCAGTACGTC.

The genes are TRBV5-1 and TRBJ2-2, with 8 bases aligning to TRBD2. J gave up 3 bases and V 0 bases, and 13 bases lay outside the gene matches. Germline CDR1 SGHRS, CDR2 YFSETQ. The CDR3 is 19 residues long. This chain's CDR3 is CASSLALGVLAAHTGELFF. The CDR3 DNA reads as TGCGCCAGCAGCTTGGCCTTGGGAGTACTAGCGGCGCACACCGGGGAGCTGTTTTTT.

This sequence joins TRBV5-8 and TRBJ2-7; TRBD1 agrees at 7 bases. CDR1 and CDR2 (germline): SGHTS, YDEGEE. CDR3 length equals 16 residues. V dropped 3 bases and J dropped 1; count of bases not matched to a gene: 10. In nucleotides, the CDR3 is TGTGCCAGCAGCTCCGGGACAGAATTTTGGTCCTACGAGCAGTACTTC. Translating it yields CASSSGTEFWSYEQYF. The complete variable domain, with remaining parts taken from reference TRBV5-8 and TRBJ2-7, reads EAGVTQSPTHLIKTRGQQATLRCSPISGHTSVYWYQQALGLGLQFLLWYDEGEERNRGNFPPRFSGRQFPNYSSELNVNALELEDSALYLCASSSGTEFWSYEQYFGPGTRLTVT.